The source of this T cell receptor (beta chain) is a study of CD8 T cells in ankylosing spondylitis. TCRdb recomputed calls from the 5' RACE reads with MiXCR, one row per CDR3 protein. In the table there are some 220,000 distinct CDR3 sequences, about 7% of which are singletons. A remark on this clonotype: Its antigen is currently unknown. This may come from a read error, since a much larger clone is one base off.

Germline V gene sequence: CDR1 SNHLY, CDR2 FYNNEI. The CDR3 has 16 residues. Study-wide results and limits: Ankylosing spondylitis blood appeared to carry a characteristic TCR beta motif of roughly eight highly homologous variants.

This sequence originates from a male donor with ankylosing spondylitis. The chain employs TRBV2 and TRBJ2-7, with TRBD2 identical over 7 bases. The sample was blood, either unsorted or a sorted T cell fraction (not recorded which). In DNA form, the CDR3 reads TGTGCCAGAAGTGACCTCGGACTAGAAAACTCCTACGAGCAGTACTTC. It is translated as CARSDLGLENSYEQYF.